The sequence of this T cell receptor beta chain was determined in a study of identical twins. A single record per CDR3 protein comes from TCRdb applying MiXCR to the 5' RACE reads. The table shows roughly 750,000 distinct CDR3 sequences, with around 20% occurring only once. Trimming took 5 bases from V and 9 from J; bases not matched to a gene: 13. In germline, CDR1 is SGHVS, CDR2 FNYEAQ. The CDR3 sequence is 15 residues long. The data also belong to a second study, concerning T cells expressing NK-cell markers. As reported in that work: Seven sequenced donors out of eight were HCMV-seropositive, one seronegative.

The sequencing input was PBMCs. The chain employs TRBV7-6 and TRBJ2-1, with 7 bases fitting TRBD2. This receptor was obtained from a woman between 18 and 30 years old in good health. CDR3 in amino acids: CASSEGTTVGGEQFF. The CDR3 DNA is TGTGCCAGCAGCGAAGGGACTACCGTCGGGGGTGAGCAGTTCTTC.